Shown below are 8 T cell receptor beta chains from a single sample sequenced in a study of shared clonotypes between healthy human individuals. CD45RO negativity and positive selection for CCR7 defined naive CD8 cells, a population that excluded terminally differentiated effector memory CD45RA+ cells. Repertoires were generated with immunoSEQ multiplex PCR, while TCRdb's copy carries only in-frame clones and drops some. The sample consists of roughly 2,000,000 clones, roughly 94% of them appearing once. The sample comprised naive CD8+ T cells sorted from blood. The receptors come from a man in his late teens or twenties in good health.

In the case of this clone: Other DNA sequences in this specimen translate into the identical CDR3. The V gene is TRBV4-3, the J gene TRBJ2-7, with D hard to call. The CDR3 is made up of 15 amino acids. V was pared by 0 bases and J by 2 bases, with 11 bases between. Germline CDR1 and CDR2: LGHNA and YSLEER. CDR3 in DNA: TGCGCCAGCAGCCAAGATCGGGCAGGAGCCTACGAGCAGTACTTC. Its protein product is CASSQDRAGAYEQYF.

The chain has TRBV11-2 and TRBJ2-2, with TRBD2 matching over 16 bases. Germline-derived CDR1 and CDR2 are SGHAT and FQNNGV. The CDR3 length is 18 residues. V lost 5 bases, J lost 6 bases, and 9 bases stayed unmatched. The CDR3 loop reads CASSHQGTSGRVSGELFF. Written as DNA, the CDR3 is TGTGCCAGCAGCCACCAGGGGACTAGCGGGAGGGTATCCGGGGAGCTGTTTTTT.

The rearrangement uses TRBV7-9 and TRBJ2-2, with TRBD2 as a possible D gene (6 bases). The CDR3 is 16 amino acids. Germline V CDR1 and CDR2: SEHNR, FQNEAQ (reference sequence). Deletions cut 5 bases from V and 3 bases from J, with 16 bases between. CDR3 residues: CASSAQPGDDTGELFF. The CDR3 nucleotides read TGTGCCAGCAGCGCCCAGCCGGGGGATGACACCGGGGAGCTGTTTTTT.

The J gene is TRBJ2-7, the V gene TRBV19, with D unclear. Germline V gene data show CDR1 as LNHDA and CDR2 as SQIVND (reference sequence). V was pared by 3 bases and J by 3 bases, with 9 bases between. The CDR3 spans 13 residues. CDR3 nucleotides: TGTGCCAGTAGTATGGGTGGGGTCTACGAGCAGTACTTC. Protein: CASSMGGVYEQYF. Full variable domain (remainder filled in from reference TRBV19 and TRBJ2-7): DGGITQSPKYLFRKEGQNVTLSCEQNLNHDAMYWYRQDPGQGLRLIYYSQIVNDFQKGDIAEGYSVSREKKESFPLTVTSAQKNPTAFYLCASSMGGVYEQYFGPGTRLTVT.

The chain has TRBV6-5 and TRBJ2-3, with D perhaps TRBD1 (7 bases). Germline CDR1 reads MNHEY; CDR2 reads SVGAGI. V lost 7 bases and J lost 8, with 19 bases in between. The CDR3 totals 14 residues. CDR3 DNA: TGTGCCAGCACTAACGCTGGAGGGGGCAGTACGCAGTATTTT. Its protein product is CASTNAGGGSTQYF.

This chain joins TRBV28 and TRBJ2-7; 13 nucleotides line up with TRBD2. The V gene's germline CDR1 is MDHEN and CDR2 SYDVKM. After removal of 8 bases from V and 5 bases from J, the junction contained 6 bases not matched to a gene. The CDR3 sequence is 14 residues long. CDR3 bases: TGTGCCAGCCAACTAGCGGGGGGGCCGGACGAGCAGTACTTC. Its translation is CASQLAGGPDEQYF.

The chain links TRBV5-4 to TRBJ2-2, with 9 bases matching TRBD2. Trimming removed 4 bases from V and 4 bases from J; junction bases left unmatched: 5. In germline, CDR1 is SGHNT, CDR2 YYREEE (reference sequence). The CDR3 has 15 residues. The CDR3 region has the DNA TGTGCCAGCAGCATTAGCGGGGGCCCCACCGGGGAGCTGTTTTTT. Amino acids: CASSISGGPTGELFF. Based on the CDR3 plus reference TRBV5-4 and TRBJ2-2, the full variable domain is ETGVTQSPTHLIKTRGQQVTLRCSSQSGHNTVSWYQQALGQGPQFIFQYYREEENGRGNFPPRFSGLQFPNYSSELNVNALELDDSALYLCASSISGGPTGELFFGEGSRLTVL.

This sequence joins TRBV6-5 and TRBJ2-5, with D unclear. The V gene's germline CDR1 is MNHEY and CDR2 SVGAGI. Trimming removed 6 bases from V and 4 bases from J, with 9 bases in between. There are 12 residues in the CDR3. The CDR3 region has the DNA TGTGCCAGCAGCCTGAATGGAGAGACCCAGTACTTC. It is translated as CASSLNGETQYF.